This TCR beta chain was recorded in a study of T-cell reconstitution after alpha-beta-depleted transplantation in children (dated by TCRdb to 2016 to 2018). Regarding the research as a whole: Using TCR repertoire profiling, the study quantitatively followed how T-cell immune reconstitution unfolded in children after TCRalphabeta/CD19-depleted allogeneic hematopoietic cell transplantation.

As regards this clonotype: Its antigen is currently not known. A junction boundary mismatches the germline segment, possibly from a read error.

Paper-wide results and their limitations: Over subsequent months, a decline in hyperexpanded clone frequencies was noted, and after one year, T-cell counts and TCRbeta diversity were mostly ascribed to newly produced T cells. The apparently early recovery of alphabetaT-cell counts about two months after transplant reportedly depended on only several hundred rapidly expanded clones that came from non-depleted graft cells. In some patients, the high TCRbeta diversity seen at day 60 was put down to recipient T cells and intrathymic progenitors that had survived conditioning.

The meaning of the sample's treatment or condition label: allogeneic hematopoietic cell transplantation with graft depleted of TCRalphabeta T cells and CD19 B cells. The transplant recipients were children given TCRalphabeta/CD19-depleted allogeneic hematopoietic cell grafts. From cysteine to phenylalanine, the CDR3 is 14 amino acids long. Kept here is only the CDR3 DNA, which spans 42 bases and is read in frame from base 1. CDR1 and CDR2, looked up from the germline V gene, are SNHLY and FYNNEI. Library generation was performed with PCR. Sequencer: Illumina HiSeq 2500. TCR libraries were prepared with molecular barcoding, using unique molecular identifiers to normalize TCRbeta repertoire quantification. TCRdb handled the public reads itself, with Q25 trimming in fastp and clone calling in MiXCR, and kept productive beta chains. Every CDR3 protein is listed once, alongside the most common genes and DNA of its rows. For this sample the table gives 200,000 to 250,000 distinct CDR3 sequences, of which under 13% were detected only once. The ten most abundant clones make up 25% to 30% of the sample.

The receptor chain draws on TRBV2 and TRBJ1-5; no D gene call is confident. The source is a child younger than two with acute myeloid leukemia, due to receive a stem cell transplant. This specimen was PBMCs, taken before TCRalphabeta/CD19-depleted stem cell transplant. The base sequence is TGTGCCAGTCAGTACTTGAGACGGAATCACCCCCAGCATTTT. This encodes CASQYLRRNHPQHF.